This T cell receptor beta chain was captured by sequencing in a study of cytomegalovirus exposure and HLA in healthy donors (dated by TCRdb to 2016 to 2017). With respect to the entire study: In an earlier analysis of about 560 of the donors, around 290 Gb of sequence data and roughly 100 million unique TCR beta sequences from about 190 million T cells were reported. An early release covering roughly 640 HLA-typed donors comprised about 300 gigabases of sequencing data and approximately 80 million unique TCR sequences. Of the approximately 400 genotyped donors, less than 90% were placed in the genetic ancestry cluster associated with self-reported Caucasian donors. The study aimed to test whether cataloging public T cell receptors could reveal signatures of past pathogen exposure. The study profiled the T cell repertoires of 500 to 800 subjects by immunosequencing and related them to cytomegalovirus serostatus. In addition to the first cohort of approximately 670 subjects, a separate validation cohort of 120 different subjects was used. The study combined high-throughput TCR immunosequencing, statistical association of individual TCRs with disease status, and machine learning to predict cytomegalovirus infection status. In a later analysis, previously published TCR beta repertoires from some 640 donors were re-analyzed and high-resolution HLA genotyping was added so that TCR occurrence patterns could be studied. Rather than drawing on any new phenotypic data, the later analysis identified candidate immune exposures from TCR beta sequences and the way those sequences occurred across donors. An earlier analysis of fewer than 700 of the donors applied high-throughput TCR beta sequencing to assess whether each TCR beta V gene segment acted as functional or pseudogenic. Donor age, sex, ethnicity and CMV serostatus were compiled alongside the repertoire data. A later genetic analysis used genome-wide SNP genotypes for about 60% of the roughly 700 donors, treating that subset as a discovery cohort. Every discovery cohort repertoire had been produced on one sequencing platform. HLA typing included class I and class II loci at four-digit resolution. The number of donors typed differed by locus, with about 629-630 for A, B, C, DRB1 and DQB1, approximately 500 for DQA1, 600 to 610 for DPA1, and over 400 for DPB1. Roughly 5 DR-DQ haplotypes were treated as single units for association and clustering because of strong linkage in the cohort. Among 398 genotyped donors of the cohort, an average of about 240,000 unique TCR beta nucleotide sequences were sequenced per donor, around a sixth of them non-productive. Summary of the overall study and its limitations: According to a later analysis, TCR association rates differed among HLA loci, with DRB1 alleles showing the most associated TCRs and HLA-C alleles showing the fewest. Most TCR sequences were observed very rarely across donors, whereas some public TCRs were present in many individuals. Because some donors lacked HLA typing at each locus, the association tests relied only on the typed subset. A later analysis found that HLA-associated TCR beta chains were more clonally expanded and had lower generation probabilities than equally common non-associated chains. Over 15 rarely observed V segments, including chromosome 9 orphons, were excluded from the earlier analysis of just under 600 of the donors because counts were too low. Roughly uniform sequencing depth across donors was assumed in presence/absence analyses, although this assumption may not hold. This cohort had only TCR beta chains sequenced, and the lack of alpha or paired-chain data limited which features could be detected. Broadly in line with IMGT annotations, most TCR beta V segments showed up in productive rearrangements about 87% or about 30% of the time in an earlier analysis of approximately 640 of the donors. A cluster of highly shared sequence variants was judged likely to be a technical artifact of the sequencing pipeline. A further reported finding was that TCR beta sequences accurately predicted the HLA-A and HLA-B alleles for most subjects in the first cohort. CMV serostatus was the only immune exposure information available for the cohort. In a later genetic analysis, a missense DCLRE1C variant was associated with V-gene and J-gene trimming of TCR beta chains, and the association was replicated in an independent cohort. According to a later analysis, most CMV-associated TCR beta chains appeared to be HLA-restricted, and the HLA associations seemed to be driven largely by CMV exposure. In both the original and validation cohorts, the classifier was reported to diagnose cytomegalovirus status with high specificity and sensitivity. Three of the identified cytomegalovirus-associated TCR beta chains were confirmed in vitro to be specific for cytomegalovirus antigens. Compared with the roughly 720-donor mean, donors in an Asian-associated ancestry cluster had fewer N-insertions in productive TCRs, according to a later genetic analysis. Linkage disequilibrium might explain the correlated functional status among segregating V segments, but an unknown experimental factor could not be excluded. In the study, about 150 TCR beta chains were listed as associated with cytomegalovirus. According to the authors, the approach could potentially be generalized to other disease states and immunological phenotypes. A later analysis reported that several top co-occurrence clusters appeared linked to parvovirus B19, influenza, CMV and Epstein-Barr virus. Assigning TCR associations to individual alleles was difficult when HLA alleles, especially DR and DQ, strongly co-occurred. In a later analysis, 16,951 TCR beta sequences were associated with specific HLA alleles at a false discovery rate of 0.05. Some IMGT-functional V segments, including TRBV6-2 and TRBV6-3, could not be told apart with the 87-base-pair reads, so those segments were excluded.

To note about this clone: Its antigen remains unidentified. Base qualities are not recorded, but no much larger clone differs from it by a single base.

Taken from the germline V gene (reference sequence), the CDR1 and CDR2 loops are SEHNR and FQNEAQ. From cysteine to phenylalanine, the CDR3 is 17 amino acids long. CDR3 DNA is the only sequence kept; it has 51 bases, read in frame from the first base. V and J lose 5 bases and 3 bases, and a span of 22 bases separates them. The receptor library was made with the immunoSEQ multiplex PCR assay. For the multiplex PCR, a mixture combining 60 forward primers for TCR Vbeta segments and 13 reverse primers for TCR Jbeta segments was used. Amplification of the CDR3 region of rearranged TCR beta genes was performed with a multiplex PCR assay on genomic DNA. The amplified TCR beta libraries were sequenced on the Illumina HiSeq System as 87-base-pair reads. The paper's data handling went like this. A later analysis tallied roughly 80 million unique TCR beta chains across the 666 repertoires, and approximately 12 million of those chains were shared by two or more donors. To remove PCR and sequencing errors, raw reads were error-corrected and collapsed into unique sequences using a nearest-neighbor algorithm that merged closely related sequences. CDR3 sequences were aligned to IMGT reference sequences to assign V, D and J gene segments. Each retained sequence needed at least a six-nucleotide match to both a V gene segment and a J gene segment. A rearrangement counted as productive if the CDR3 had no stop codons and remained in frame with V and J, and every other rearrangement counted as non-productive. Following IMGT convention, CDR3 was defined as the stretch from the second conserved V-encoded cysteine up to the conserved J-encoded phenylalanine. In an earlier analysis of approximately 590 of the donors, sequences lacking an unambiguous match to a single V gene segment were excluded. An earlier analysis of 587 of the donors called V segments functional above 56.7% productive rearrangements and segregating when the between-donor standard deviation exceeded 5%. A statistical classification framework was built for diagnosing cytomegalovirus status from the catalog of TCR beta chain sequences. A later analysis assigned V and J genes by comparing TCR nucleotide sequences with IMGT/GENE-DB human TR gene sequences. The TCRdist pipeline was used in a later analysis to assign CDR3 sequences and most-parsimonious VDJ recombination scenarios. In a later analysis, each TCR beta chain was defined by its CDR3 amino acid sequence together with its V-gene family, and reads lacking a unique V-gene family were excluded. In a later analysis, 500 to 700 highly shared, low-generation-probability nucleotide sequences were removed to address suspected cross-contamination and a sequencing artifact. A later analysis calculated a clonal expansion index for each public chain from normalized within-repertoire ranks of inferred template counts. Generation probabilities in a later analysis came from a VDJ recombination model fitted to out-of-frame rearrangements, and those results were checked against IGoR. Hypergeometric tests were used in a later analysis to score TCR-TCR, TCR-HLA and TCR-CMV co-occurrence, with a repertoire-size bias correction applied to the TCR pairs. False discovery rates were estimated in a later analysis by permuting HLA or CMV assignments 20 times. In a later analysis, co-occurring TCRs were grouped with DBSCAN, and TCRdist sequence similarity was added when clustering was performed within HLA-allele-positive subsets. Repertoires with fewer than 30,000 or more than 120,000 public chains were left out of co-occurrence clustering, as were five repertoires with anomalous nucleotide sharing. This is the immuneACCESS table as TCRdb keeps it, with only in-frame sequences that have V and J called. A part of the clones is gone; compared with another copy, unresolved V genes explain less than half, and the rest is unexplained. V, J and clone size are those of that table, while D and trimming were read from the DNA. This sample gives about 210,000 clones in total; 75% to 80% of them show up just once. Less than 2% of the sample is held by the ten biggest clonotypes.

The cohort was made up of about 670 healthy bone marrow donors. Cohort members were all nominally healthy when sampled, although unrecorded immune exposures were likely present. The donor tested CMV seronegative and was one of the 352 seronegative cohort members. A peripheral blood sample was collected from each donor, and TCR beta sequencing was performed on peripheral blood mononuclear cells. Genomic DNA extraction from the blood cell samples was performed with the Qiagen DNeasy Blood Extraction Kit. Sequenced: PBMCs. The chain couples TRBV7-9 to TRBJ1-1, with no reliable assignment of the D segment. The clonotype originates from a male donor in good health and CMV-seronegative. The sequenced DNA is TGTGCCAGCAGCCCCACCGGGGAGGGTCGTCTCGACACTGAAGCTTTCTTT. It codes for CASSPTGEGRLDTEAFF.